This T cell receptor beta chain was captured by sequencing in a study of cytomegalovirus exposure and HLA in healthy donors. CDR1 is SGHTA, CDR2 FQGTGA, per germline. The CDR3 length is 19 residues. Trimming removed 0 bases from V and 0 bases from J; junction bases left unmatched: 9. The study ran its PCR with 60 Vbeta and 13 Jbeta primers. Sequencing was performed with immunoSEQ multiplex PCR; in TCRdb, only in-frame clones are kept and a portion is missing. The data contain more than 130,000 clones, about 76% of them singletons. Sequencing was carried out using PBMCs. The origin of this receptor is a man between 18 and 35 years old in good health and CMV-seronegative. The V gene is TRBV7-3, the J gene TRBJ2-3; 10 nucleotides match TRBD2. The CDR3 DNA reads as TGTGCCAGCAGCTTAACGAAGTCTAGCGGGGGACTTAGCACAGATACGCAGTATTTT. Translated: CASSLTKSSGGLSTDTQYF.